The 22 T cell receptor beta chains reported below all come from one sample, sequenced in a study of blood T cell repertoires in COVID-19. Using immunoSEQ multiplex PCR, the repertoire was profiled, and TCRdb retains in-frame clones only, with some absent. The table has roughly 280,000 clones, around 90% seen once. The material sequenced was PBMCs or T cells enriched from blood (not recorded which). The receptors derive from a man in his forties or fifties who had been exposed to COVID-19.

The chain combines TRBV9 with TRBJ1-2; 8 bases fit TRBD1. The length of the CDR3 is 15 residues. V shed 2 bases, J shed 9 bases, and the junction held 12 bases outside the gene matches. From germline, CDR1 is SGDLS and CDR2 YYNGEE. CDR3 protein: CASSVISGQGESYTF. The DNA for the CDR3 is TGTGCCAGCAGCGTCATTTCTGGACAGGGTGAAAGCTACACCTTC.

This chain's CDR3 is CASRLTGTGAGAFF. CDR3 in DNA: TGTGCCAGCAGACTGACCGGGACAGGGGCCGGCGCTTTCTTT. The J gene is TRBJ1-1, the V gene TRBV7-9; TRBD1 matches at 10 bases. The germline V gene encodes CDR1 SEHNR and CDR2 FQNEAQ (reference sequence). CDR3 length equals 14 residues. After removal of 6 bases from V and 11 bases from J, the junction contained 12 bases not matched to a gene.

DNA of the CDR3: TGTGCTAGTGGTTTGGTGCGGGCAAGTGGCTACACCTTC. Translating it yields CASGLVRASGYTF. J is TRBJ1-2 and V is TRBV12-5; D remains unclear. This CDR3 spans 13 amino acids. With 0 bases removed from V and 7 bases from J, the gap between germline ends came to 9 bases. The V gene's germline CDR1 is LGHNT and CDR2 FRNRAP.

The chain uses TRBV24-1 and TRBJ2-3; a possible D gene is TRBD1 (5 bases). Between the trimmed V and J ends, which lost 4 bases and 0 bases, there was a span of 10 bases. The V gene's germline CDR1 is KGHDR and CDR2 SFDVKD. The CDR3 is 15 residues long. The CDR3 nucleotides read TGTGCCACCAGTGACTCAGGGATTAGCACAGATACGCAGTATTTT. This sequence encodes CATSDSGISTDTQYF.

V and J are TRBV14 and TRBJ1-1; no clear D gene. V was clipped by 2 bases and J by 0 bases, with 10 bases between them. This CDR3 is built from 15 residues. CDR1 is SGHDN, CDR2 FVKESK, per germline. The CDR3 protein is CASSQRPGMNTEAFF. The CDR3 nucleotides are TGTGCCAGCAGCCAAAGGCCAGGTATGAACACTGAAGCTTTCTTT.

The CDR3 sequence: CASSDTVSNQPQHF. The CDR3 DNA reads as TGTGCCAGCAGTGACACAGTGTCCAATCAGCCCCAGCATTTT. The chain recombines TRBV6-1 with TRBJ1-5; D gene unclear. Trimming took off 3 bases at V and 3 bases at J, with 9 bases between the two ends. This CDR3 has 14 residues. Looked up from germline, CDR1 is MNHNS and CDR2 is SASEGT.

The rearrangement uses TRBV3-1 (or the pseudogene TRBV3-2) and TRBJ2-5; no clear D gene. From germline, CDR1 is LGHDT and CDR2 YNNKEL (reference sequence). The CDR3 runs 13 residues. The V end lost 0 bases, the J end lost 4 bases, and 6 bases lay between the germline ends. CDR3: CASSQDRVETQYF. Written as DNA, the CDR3 is TGTGCCAGCAGCCAAGACCGTGTAGAGACCCAGTACTTC.

This rearrangement joins TRBV5-8 to TRBJ2-3; D unclear. Deletions cut 3 bases from V and 5 bases from J, with 13 bases between. The germline V gene has CDR1 SGHTS and CDR2 YDEGEE. The CDR3 totals 14 residues. CDR3 sequence (DNA): TGTGCCAGCAGCTGGGTGGGTACGGGAGATACGCAGTATTTT. This encodes CASSWVGTGDTQYF. The whole variable domain, filled in from reference TRBV5-8 and TRBJ2-3, reads EAGVTQSPTHLIKTRGQQATLRCSPISGHTSVYWYQQALGLGLQFLLWYDEGEERNRGNFPPRFSGRQFPNYSSELNVNALELEDSALYLCASSWVGTGDTQYFGPGTRLTVL.

This clone was observed once. The chain uses TRBV28 and TRBJ2-5, with D possibly matching TRBD1 (6 bases). V dropped 6 bases and J dropped 2 bases, with 19 bases sitting between them. Germline CDR1 reads MDHEN; CDR2 reads SYDVKM. This CDR3 comprises 16 residues. In nucleotides, the CDR3 is TGTGCCAGCAGCATACTGACAGGAACCTTTCAAGAGACCCAGTACTTC. Translated, it gives CASSILTGTFQETQYF.

This sequence joins TRBV28 and TRBJ2-3; 8 bases align to TRBD2. This CDR3 region has 12 residues. Germline CDR1 and CDR2: MDHEN and SYDVKM. The J segment lost 14 bases and the V segment lost 3 bases, leaving 7 bases of the junction unmatched. CDR3 DNA sequence: TGTGCCAGCAGTTTTCTCAAGCGGGAGTGGTATTTT. It specifies CASSFLKREWYF.

The chain couples TRBV11-1 to TRBJ1-5; unclear D gene. The length of the CDR3 is 15 residues. Germline loops: CDR1 SGHAT, CDR2 FQDESV (reference sequence). V was cut by 1 base and J by 9 bases, with 16 bases left in between. CDR3 bases: TGTGCCAGCAGCTTAGATGGGCAGGCAGTATCGCCCCAGCATTTT. Protein: CASSLDGQAVSPQHF.

The rearrangement joins TRBV28 to TRBJ2-1; TRBD2 matches 11 bases. Per germline, CDR1 MDHEN and CDR2 SYDVKM. V gave up 6 bases and J gave up 7 bases; unmatched junction bases: 11. The CDR3 spans 16 residues. CDR3 coding DNA: TGTGCCAGCAGAAGAGCGACTAGCGGGACTTTTAATGAGCAGTTCTTC. Translation: CASRRATSGTFNEQFF.

The gene calls are TRBV3-1 (or the pseudogene TRBV3-2) and TRBJ1-3; D call uncertain. This CDR3 has 15 amino acids. V lost 1 base and J 0 bases, leaving 7 bases between the germline ends. Germline assignment: CDR1 LGHDT and CDR2 YNNKEL (reference sequence). This CDR3 reads CASSQGASSGNTIYF. The CDR3 DNA sequence: TGTGCCAGCAGCCAAGGTGCCAGCTCTGGAAACACCATATATTTT.

The chain has TRBV5-6 and TRBJ2-2, with TRBD1 matching over 10 bases. The junction had 5 bases not matched to a gene; V was cut back by 1 base and J by 5 bases. This CDR3 spans 16 amino acids. The V gene's germline CDR1 is SGHDT and CDR2 YYEEEE. CDR3 bases: TGTGCCAGCAGCTTGCGGACAGGGGGTCTAACCGGGGAGCTGTTTTTT. Its translation is CASSLRTGGLTGELFF.

The rearrangement links TRBV25-1 to TRBJ1-1; possibly TRBD1 for D (6 bases). Germline CDR1 and CDR2: MGHDK and SYGVNS. The V gene lost 1 base and the J gene lost 4 bases, with 16 bases spanning the gap. CDR3 length: 16 amino acids. The CDR3 here is CASSESKGTRSTEAFF. DNA for the CDR3: TGTGCCAGCAGTGAATCGAAGGGGACAAGGAGCACTGAAGCTTTCTTT.

The chain joins TRBV14 to TRBJ2-7; weak D call: TRBD2 (6 bases). Germline V gene data show CDR1 as SGHDN and CDR2 as FVKESK. The CDR3 consists of 13 residues. V lost 6 bases, J lost 3 bases, and 12 bases lay in between. The CDR3 sequence is CASSRGESYEQYF. CDR3 DNA sequence: TGTGCCAGCAGTCGCGGGGAGAGCTACGAGCAGTACTTC.

The genes are TRBV18 and TRBJ1-2; D is ambiguous. Per germline, CDR1 KGHSH and CDR2 LQKENI. Trimming took 3 bases from V and 1 from J, leaving 12 bases between them. CDR3 length equals 15 residues. The CDR3 DNA sequence: TGTGCCAGCTCACCTGAGGCCGTGAATAACTATGGCTACACCTTC. Amino acid sequence: CASSPEAVNNYGYTF.

This clone came up once. The chain uses TRBV18 and TRBJ1-1; weak D call: TRBD1 (6 bases). V was shortened by 2 bases and J by 1 base, with 8 bases between the two germline ends. CDR3 length: 14 residues. The germline gives CDR1 KGHSH, CDR2 LQKENI. CDR3 loop: CASSPGGTNTEAFF. DNA of the CDR3: TGTGCCAGCTCACCAGGGGGCACGAACACTGAAGCTTTCTTT. The variable domain in full, with the rest retrieved from reference TRBV18 and TRBJ1-1, is NAGVMQNPRHLVRRRGQEARLRCSPMKGHSHVYWYRQLPEEGLKFMVYLQKENIIDESGMPKERFSAEFPKEGPSILRIQQVVRGDSAAYFCASSPGGTNTEAFFGQGTRLTVV.

V and J are TRBV7-6 and TRBJ1-5; D unresolved. CDR1 is SGHVS and CDR2 is FNYEAQ in the germline V gene. This CDR3 has 13 amino acids. Deletions cut 4 bases from V and 4 bases from J, with 8 bases between. DNA for the CDR3: TGTGCCAGCAGCTCTACCACTAATCAGCCCCAGCATTTT. Its protein product is CASSSTTNQPQHF.

The chain links TRBV18 to TRBJ1-1; TRBD1 aligns across 9 bases. In germline, CDR1 is KGHSH, CDR2 LQKENI. The trim removed 5 bases at V and 5 bases at J, leaving 12 bases unmatched. The length of the CDR3 is 16 residues. The CDR3 DNA follows: TGTGCCAGCTCATCTACACAGGGGGCGATAAGGACTGAAGCTTTCTTT. Protein: CASSSTQGAIRTEAFF.

The chain carries TRBV11-2 and TRBJ2-7, with 8 positions matching TRBD1. The CDR3 runs 14 residues. CDR1 is SGHAT and CDR2 is FQNNGV in the germline V gene. J was trimmed by 5 bases and V by 2 bases; bases with no gene match: 5. CDR3 protein: CASSLSDRGNEQYF. In DNA form, the CDR3 reads TGTGCCAGCAGCTTAAGTGACAGGGGTAACGAGCAGTACTTC.

The rearrangement uses TRBV5-1 and TRBJ2-1, with 8 bases identical to TRBD1. Germline CDR1 SGHRS, CDR2 YFSETQ. Germline trimming cut 2 bases from V and 10 bases from J; bases unmatched to any gene: 11. The CDR3 runs 15 residues. The CDR3 is CASSFRDRSLQEQFF. CDR3 DNA: TGCGCCAGCAGCTTTAGGGACAGGTCCCTACAGGAGCAGTTCTTC.